The present T cell receptor (beta chain) was sequenced within a study of CD8+CD57+ T cells in acquired aplastic anemia. Turning to the study itself: DNA from sorted CD4+ and CD8+ cells averaged around 3.5 ug. Healthy donor CD4+ cell samples had a mean of around 11 million reads. Overall study findings and caveats: Between patients and controls, CD8+ Simpson's diversity did not vary significantly. Fewer than 35 sequences, all CD8+ CDR3, were shared between patients and controls.

Investigators profiled TCR beta VDJ and CDR3 from genomic DNA template. Each CDR3 protein is one row after TCRdb ran MiXCR on the reads. This table holds some 170,000 distinct CDR3 sequences, approximately 44% found once. There are many counts of this clonotype. Its target is unknown. V lost 0 bases and J 0 bases, leaving 9 bases between the germline ends. CDR3 size: 15 residues. CDR1 and CDR2 from the germline V gene are SGHRS and YFSETQ. The clonotype was recovered from a human donor in good health. Sequenced input: sorted CD4+, CD8+, or CD8+CD57+ T cells (not recorded which) from PBMCs. This sequence joins TRBV5-1 and TRBJ1-1, with unresolved D. CDR3 bases: TGCGCCAGCAGCTTGGCAGGTTTGTTGAACACTGAAGCTTTCTTT. This encodes CASSLAGLLNTEAFF.